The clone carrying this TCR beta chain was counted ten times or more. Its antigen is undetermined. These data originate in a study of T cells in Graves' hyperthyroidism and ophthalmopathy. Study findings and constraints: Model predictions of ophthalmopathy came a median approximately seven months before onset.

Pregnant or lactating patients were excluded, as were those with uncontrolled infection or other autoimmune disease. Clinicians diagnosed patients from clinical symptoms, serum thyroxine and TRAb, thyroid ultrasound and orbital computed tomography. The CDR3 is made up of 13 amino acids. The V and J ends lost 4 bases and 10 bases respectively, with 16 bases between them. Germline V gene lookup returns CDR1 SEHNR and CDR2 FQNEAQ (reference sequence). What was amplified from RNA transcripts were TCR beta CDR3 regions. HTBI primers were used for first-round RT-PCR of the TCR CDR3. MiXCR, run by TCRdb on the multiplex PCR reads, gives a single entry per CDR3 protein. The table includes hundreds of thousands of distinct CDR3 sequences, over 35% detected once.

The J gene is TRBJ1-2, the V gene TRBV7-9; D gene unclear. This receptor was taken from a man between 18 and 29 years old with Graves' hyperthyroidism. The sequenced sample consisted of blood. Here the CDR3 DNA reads TGTGCCAGCAGCTCTCCTTTTGAAGTAGACTACACCTTC. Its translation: CASSSPFEVDYTF.